This TCR beta chain was obtained from a study of graft-versus-host responses after intestinal transplantation. Regarding the study as a whole: Patients who carried graft-donor T cell macrochimerism also had high graft-versus-host to host-versus-graft clonal ratios in their allografts. GvH clonotypes were identified within recipient marrow, with a subset emerging first in ileum or blood.

This clone was counted a single time. Antigen: not known. The germline V gene has CDR1 GTSNPN and CDR2 SVGIG (reference sequence). V shed 3 bases and J shed 5 bases, with 19 bases lying between them. The CDR3 runs to 15 residues. Assay used: immunoSEQ multiplex PCR; TCRdb lists only in-frame clones, some missing. The sample includes about 88,000 clones, 75% to 95% of them seen just once. The V gene is TRBV30, the J gene TRBJ2-5; TRBD2 is a possible D gene (7 bases). The TCR sequence derives from a human donor who was the organ donor for an intestinal transplant. The sample was unstimulated CD4+ T cells sorted from spleen or lymph node cells, taken before transplant. The CDR3 loop reads CAWSHRGAGVETQYF. In nucleotides, the CDR3 is TGTGCCTGGAGCCATCGGGGGGCGGGGGTCGAGACCCAGTACTTC.